A single sample gave rise to the 29 T cell receptor beta chains below, sequenced in a study of control samples from healthy donors and cancer patients. Libraries were prepared by immunoSEQ multiplex PCR; TCRdb keeps only in-frame clonotypes and omits some of them. The table shows about 130,000 clones, with about nine tenths occurring only once. Sequencing was done on a sample of blood. Receptors were obtained from a man aged 35 to 55 in good health.

V and J are TRBV27 and TRBJ1-5, with D perhaps matching TRBD1 (5 bases). Germline CDR1 is MNHEY and CDR2 is SMNVEV (reference sequence). CDR3 length equals 14 residues. V lost 8 bases to trimming and J lost 5 bases, with 16 bases between them. CDR3: CASGTHRGYQPQHF. DNA of the CDR3: TGTGCCAGCGGGACTCACCGAGGGTATCAGCCCCAGCATTTT.

The chain uses TRBV5-1 and TRBJ2-1; 7 bases agree with TRBD2. The ends lost 7 bases at V and 5 bases at J; junction bases unmatched: 12. This CDR3 region has 15 residues. Germline V gives CDR1 SGHRS, CDR2 YFSETQ. The CDR3 loop reads CASGPRGGGHNEQFF. CDR3 DNA: TGCGCCAGCGGACCCCGGGGCGGGGGACACAATGAGCAGTTCTTC. Supplemented by reference TRBV5-1 and TRBJ2-1, the full variable domain reads KAGVTQTPRYLIKTRGQQVTLSCSPISGHRSVSWYQQTPGQGLQFLFEYFSETQRNKGNFPGRFSGRQFSNSRSEMNVSTLELGDSALYLCASGPRGGGHNEQFFGPGTRLTVL.

With regard to this clone: This CDR3 is also generated by other DNA sequences in the sample. V is TRBV5-1 and J is TRBJ2-2; D might be TRBD1 (7 bases). V dropped 2 bases and J dropped 7 bases, with 15 bases sitting between them. Germline-derived CDR1 and CDR2 are SGHRS and YFSETQ. The CDR3 has 15 residues. The CDR3 is CASSFSQGGIGELFF. The CDR3 DNA is TGCGCCAGCAGCTTTTCCCAGGGGGGCATCGGGGAGCTGTTTTTT.

The V call is TRBV10-3, the J call TRBJ2-3; tentatively, D is TRBD2 (5 bases). The V gene's germline CDR1 is ENHRY and CDR2 SYGVKD. Trimming took 0 bases from V and 3 from J, leaving 13 bases between them. This CDR3 spans 16 amino acids. DNA of the CDR3: TGTGCCATCAGTGAGTCCCGGACTCCTTTGACAGATACGCAGTATTTT. Amino acid sequence: CAISESRTPLTDTQYF.

The chain is built from TRBV15 and TRBJ1-1; 8 bases are shared with TRBD1. Germline values: CDR1 LNHNV, CDR2 YYDKDF (reference sequence). J gave up 4 bases and V 0 bases, and 4 bases lay outside the gene matches. This CDR3 comprises 15 residues. In DNA, the CDR3 is TGTGCCACCAGCAGAGACAGGGGGCTGAGCACTGAAGCTTTCTTT. Translated: CATSRDRGLSTEAFF.

The rearrangement uses TRBV10-1 and TRBJ2-1, with 14 nucleotides matching TRBD2. Trimming cost V 3 bases and J 10 bases; bases outside gene matches: 5. Germline CDR1 WNHNN, CDR2 SYGVQD (reference sequence). This CDR3 spans 15 amino acids. In DNA form, the CDR3 reads TGCGCCAGCAGTGATGGACTAGCGGGGGGCCACGAGCAGTTCTTC. Translation gives CASSDGLAGGHEQFF.

V and J are TRBV30 and TRBJ2-6, with 8 bases aligning to TRBD1. Losses at the gene ends were 3 bases for V and 2 bases for J; bases not matched to a gene: 3. This CDR3 region has 15 residues. Germline V gene sequence: CDR1 GTSNPN, CDR2 SVGIG (reference sequence). The CDR3, as DNA: TGTGCCTGGAGAAAGACAGGGGCTGGGGCCAACGTCCTGACTTTC. It is translated as CAWRKTGAGANVLTF.

This clone appeared a few times. This chain uses TRBV6-1 with TRBJ2-7; 13 bases match TRBD2. J gave up 3 bases and V 4 bases, and 6 bases lay outside the gene matches. Germline V CDR1 and CDR2: MNHNS, SASEGT. The CDR3 spans 16 residues. CDR3 protein: CASSGTSGGDYYEQYF. CDR3 sequence (DNA): TGTGCCAGCAGTGGGACTAGCGGGGGAGACTACTACGAGCAGTACTTC.

This clone is a singleton in its sample. This rearrangement joins TRBV30 to TRBJ1-6; no clear D. Germline lookup yields CDR1 GTSNPN and CDR2 SVGIG (reference sequence). V lost 1 base to trimming and J lost 0 bases, with 10 bases between them. The CDR3 loop spans 16 amino acids. The CDR3, as DNA: TGTGCCTGGAGTGGGAGCGCAGGCTCCTATAATTCACCCCTCCACTTT. Amino acids: CAWSGSAGSYNSPLHF.

The gene calls are TRBV7-2 and TRBJ2-3; D remains ambiguous. The CDR3 covers 12 residues. Germline V gene lookup returns CDR1 SGHTA and CDR2 FQGNSA. V was clipped by 2 bases and J by 6 bases, with 6 bases between them. CDR3 sequence: CASSLWRDTQYF. The CDR3 coding sequence is TGTGCCAGCAGCTTATGGCGGGATACGCAGTATTTT.

The rearrangement joins TRBV19 to TRBJ2-3; 7 bases fit TRBD1. Germline V lookup: CDR1 LNHDA, CDR2 SQIVND (reference sequence). There are 13 residues in the CDR3. The trim removed 6 bases at V and 7 bases at J, leaving 7 bases unmatched. As DNA, the CDR3 is TGTGCCAGTAGACCCCGACAGGGAAATACGCAGTATTTT. Translating it yields CASRPRQGNTQYF.

The V call is TRBV12-3 or TRBV12-4, the J call TRBJ1-1; unclear D gene. This CDR3 has 13 residues. V gave up 6 bases and J gave up 0 bases, with 8 bases separating them. CDR3 sequence (DNA): TGTGCCAGCAGCTGGACCTTGAACACTGAAGCTTTCTTT. It is translated as CASSWTLNTEAFF.

J is TRBJ1-1 and V is TRBV2; D is perhaps TRBD1 (5 bases). V gave up 0 bases and J gave up 4 bases, with 12 bases separating them. The length of the CDR3 is 15 residues. CDR1 SNHLY and CDR2 FYNNEI come from the germline V gene. The DNA for the CDR3 is TGTGCCAGCAGTGAAGCGAGGGGACGGACCACTGAAGCTTTCTTT. As protein: CASSEARGRTTEAFF.

This chain uses TRBV19 with TRBJ2-5; D remains ambiguous. The ends were cut back, 2 bases at V and 4 bases at J, with 5 bases in the middle. Germline V CDR1 and CDR2: LNHDA, SQIVND (reference sequence). The CDR3 totals 12 residues. This chain's CDR3 is CASSIIGETQYF. In DNA, the CDR3 is TGTGCCAGTAGTATAATCGGAGAGACCCAGTACTTC.

J is TRBJ2-1 and V is TRBV9; no reliable D call. The CDR3 is 12 amino acids. V lost 0 bases to trimming and J lost 3 bases, with 1 base between them. Germline V gives CDR1 SGDLS, CDR2 YYNGEE. Here the CDR3 reads CASSVGYNEQFF. In nucleotides, the CDR3 is TGTGCCAGCAGCGTAGGCTACAATGAGCAGTTCTTC.

V gene TRBV6-6 combines with J gene TRBJ2-7, with a weak D call TRBD1 (5 bases). Trimming stripped 0 bases from V and 3 bases from J, with 9 bases between. Germline CDR1 MNHNY, CDR2 SVGAGI (reference sequence). The CDR3 extends over 14 amino acids. CDR3 sequence reads: CASSYSDMDYEQYF. In nucleotides, the CDR3 is TGTGCCAGCAGTTACTCGGACATGGACTACGAGCAGTACTTC.

The V call is TRBV2, the J call TRBJ2-2; TRBD1 might be the D (5 bases). This CDR3 is 15 amino acids long. Germline CDR1 and CDR2: SNHLY and FYNNEI. The V and J ends lost 2 bases and 6 bases respectively, with 13 bases between them. The DNA for the CDR3 is TGTGCCAGCAGTGAAAGAACAGGAATCGCCGGGGAGCTGTTTTTT. Protein: CASSERTGIAGELFF.

As regards this clone: The identical CDR3 is also encoded by other nucleotide sequences in the sample. V and J are TRBV5-1 and TRBJ2-1; TRBD1 might be the D (6 bases). V was trimmed by 0 bases and J by 1 base, leaving 8 bases between them. The CDR3 length is 15 residues. Germline V CDR1 and CDR2: SGHRS, YFSETQ. The CDR3 DNA reads as TGCGCCAGCAGCTTGGACAGGGTTTCCTACAATGAGCAGTTCTTC. This gives the protein CASSLDRVSYNEQFF.

This chain links TRBV3-1 (or the pseudogene TRBV3-2) with TRBJ2-6; D unclear. Germline V gene lookup returns CDR1 LGHDT and CDR2 YNNKEL (reference sequence). This CDR3 contains 15 residues. V was trimmed by 0 bases and J by 2 bases, leaving 5 bases between them. The DNA of the CDR3 is TGTGCCAGCAGCCAAGACTTCACTGGGGCCAACGTCCTGACTTTC. It codes for CASSQDFTGANVLTF.

The chain combines TRBV14 with TRBJ2-3; TRBD1 agrees at 8 bases. The CDR3 is made up of 16 amino acids. Germline loops: CDR1 SGHDN, CDR2 FVKESK. Trimming took 4 bases from V and 2 from J; bases not matched to a gene: 8. The CDR3 reads CASSPNRGNPTDTQYF. CDR3 in DNA: TGTGCCAGCAGCCCGAACAGGGGGAATCCCACAGATACGCAGTATTTT.

The chain employs TRBV7-2 and TRBJ1-6; D unresolved. Between the trimmed V and J ends, which lost 1 base and 12 bases, there was a span of 13 bases. Germline lookup yields CDR1 SGHTA and CDR2 FQGNSA. The CDR3 has 14 amino acids. CDR3 bases: TGTGCCAGCAGCTTAGTTGGGCAGAACGGACCCCTCCACTTT. Amino acids: CASSLVGQNGPLHF.

The chain employs TRBV2 and TRBJ1-4, with D perhaps matching TRBD1 (5 bases). The V and J ends lost 6 bases and 6 bases respectively, with 14 bases between them. This CDR3 comprises 14 residues. CDR1 and CDR2 (germline): SNHLY, FYNNEI. The CDR3, as DNA: TGTGCCAGCAGGCCGTGGCAGGGCTATGAAAAACTGTTTTTT. This gives the protein CASRPWQGYEKLFF. The full variable domain, completed using reference TRBV2 and TRBJ1-4, is EPEVTQTPSHQVTQMGQEVILRCVPISNHLYFYWYRQILGQKVEFLVSFYNNEISEKSEIFDDQFSVERPDGSNFTLKIRSTKLEDSAMYFCASRPWQGYEKLFFGSGTQLSVL.

The genes are TRBV27 and TRBJ2-1; a weak D match, TRBD2 (7 bases). Germline V gives CDR1 MNHEY, CDR2 SMNVEV (reference sequence). V was trimmed by 10 bases and J by 4 bases, leaving 17 bases between them. The CDR3 length is 14 residues. The CDR3 is CAIAPGGLYNEQFF. In nucleotides, the CDR3 is TGTGCCATCGCTCCCGGGGGGCTTTACAATGAGCAGTTCTTC.

This clone has a single count. The gene calls are TRBV12-3 or TRBV12-4 and TRBJ2-3; 7 bases are shared with TRBD1. Trimming cost V 7 bases and J 5 bases; bases outside gene matches: 6. The CDR3 has 13 amino acids. The CDR3 DNA is TGTGCCAGCACGCAGGGACAGATAGATACGCAGTATTTT. Translation gives CASTQGQIDTQYF.

This chain joins TRBV5-5 and TRBJ1-3; unclear D gene. This CDR3 region has 16 residues. CDR1 is SGHKS and CDR2 is YYEKEE in the germline V gene (reference sequence). The V end was cut by 2 bases, the J end by 0 bases, with 12 bases between. The CDR3 loop reads CASSLGRLVSGNTIYF. In DNA, the CDR3 is TGTGCCAGCAGCTTAGGCAGACTAGTCTCTGGAAACACCATATATTTT.

The chain carries TRBV5-4 and TRBJ2-5; 8 bases fit TRBD1. The V gene end was trimmed by 3 bases and the J gene end by 5 bases; junction bases not matched to a gene: 12. The CDR3 sequence is 16 residues long. Germline CDR1 reads SGHNT; CDR2 reads YYREEE (reference sequence). The DNA of the CDR3 is TGTGCCAGCAGCTCGGGGGACAGGATCAAAAGGGAGACCCAGTACTTC. It encodes CASSSGDRIKRETQYF.

CDR3 in DNA: TGTGCCAGCAGTTCTGGGACATACTATGGCTACACCTTC. Translated, it gives CASSSGTYYGYTF. The chain joins TRBV6-6 to TRBJ1-2, with D perhaps matching TRBD1 (6 bases). This CDR3 contains 13 residues. The germline V gene encodes CDR1 MNHNY and CDR2 SVGAGI (reference sequence). V lost 4 bases and J 3 bases, leaving 9 bases between the germline ends.

The chain couples TRBV6-5 to TRBJ2-5; tentatively, D is TRBD2 (6 bases). The V end lost 6 bases, the J end lost 5 bases, and 16 bases lay between the germline ends. Germline V lookup: CDR1 MNHEY, CDR2 SVGAGI. The CDR3 runs 14 residues. The CDR3 DNA follows: TGTGCCAGCAGCCCATCACTAGCCTCGGAGACCCAGTACTTC. Its translation: CASSPSLASETQYF.

CDR3 coding DNA: TGCGCCAGCAGCTTGGGCGCTAGACAGAACCCCGAGCAGTACTTC. Amino acids: CASSLGARQNPEQYF. This chain connects TRBV5-1 to TRBJ2-7, with a weak D call TRBD1 (5 bases). The CDR3 covers 15 residues. Germline V gene sequence: CDR1 SGHRS, CDR2 YFSETQ. Between the trimmed V and J ends, which lost 0 bases and 6 bases, there was a span of 16 bases.